This entry is about one T cell receptor beta chain. The CDR3 covers 14 residues. From germline, CDR1 is MDHEN and CDR2 SYDVKM. V dropped 7 bases and J dropped 4 bases, with 16 bases sitting between them. In the source study's methods: The assay estimated nucleated cells by amplifying reference gene primers. TCRdb's copy holds only in-frame clones and misses some; the assay was immunoSEQ multiplex PCR. The V and J calls and clone size are taken from that table; D and trimming were inferred from the DNA. This table holds 55,000 to 85,000 clones, approximately 86% found once. This sample is part of a study of blood T cell repertoires in COVID-19. Background on the study: COVID-19 samples from acute and convalescent phases originated in the United States, Italy and Spain. PBMCs, B-cell-depleted T cells, or T cells provided the cDNA or gDNA that made up the material.

The clonotype originates from a human donor in a cohort sampled during active COVID-19. Sequenced: peripheral blood. The chain employs TRBV28 and TRBJ1-2; possible D gene TRBD1, 6 bases. CDR3 nucleotides: TGTGCCAGCAAAGGGGGGGGCCTTACCTATGGCTACACCTTC. It specifies CASKGGGLTYGYTF.